This T cell receptor beta chain was profiled in a study of T cell changes during pregnancy in multiple sclerosis. The method was immunoSEQ multiplex PCR; TCRdb's version includes in-frame clones alone and lacks a portion of them. The sample lists around 50,000 clones, approximately 93% occurring once. Sequenced material: CD8+ T cells from peripheral blood mononuclear cells, taken in the second trimester of pregnancy. The receptor comes from a female donor with multiple sclerosis, enrolled in a pregnancy study.

The CDR3 loop reads CASRRDYSTDTQYF. The CDR3 region has the DNA TGTGCCAGCAGGCGGGACTACAGCACAGATACGCAGTATTTT. The chain links TRBV9 to TRBJ2-3; 7 positions agree with TRBD2. CDR3 size: 14 residues. V lost 5 bases, J lost 0 bases, and 3 bases stayed unmatched. In germline, CDR1 is SGDLS, CDR2 YYNGEE. The full variable domain, in which reference TRBV9 and TRBJ2-3 provide the parts outside the CDR3, is DSGVTQTPKHLITATGQRVTLRCSPRSGDLSVYWYQQSLDQGLQFLIQYYNGEERAKGNILERFSAQQFPDLHSELNLSSLELGDSALYFCASRRDYSTDTQYFGPGTRLTVL.